The subject of this entry is one T cell receptor (beta chain). This record belongs to a study of shared clonotypes between healthy human individuals. Study details: Each donor contributed plates that comprised three CD4 naive, three CD4 memory, two CD8 naive and one CD8 memory.

Measured with immunoSEQ multiplex PCR; TCRdb has only the in-frame clones, and not every one. The sample shows around 2,000,000 clones, 90% to 95% of them seen only once. Source material: naive CD4+ T cells sorted from blood. Described subset: CD45RA+ positively selected. The receptor comes from a man between 18 and 29 years old in good health.

The CDR3 loop reads CASSSPLAAEEQYF. The DNA for the CDR3 is TGTGCCAGCAGCTCGCCCCTAGCTGCAGAGGAGCAGTACTTC. This sequence joins TRBV6-6 and TRBJ2-7; perhaps TRBD2 as D (5 bases). Trimming stripped 6 bases from V and 7 bases from J, with 19 bases between. CDR1 is MNHNY and CDR2 is SVGAGI in the germline V gene (reference sequence). This CDR3 has 14 amino acids.